These 26 T cell receptor beta chains came from one sample sequenced in a study of blood T cells in healthy people across ages (dated by TCRdb to the mid-2010s). The library was generated by 5' RACE. Sequencing was performed on an Illumina HiSeq 2500. A second PCR of about 6 to 12 cycles was run with a J-beta primer mix and a sample-barcoded 5' primer. The public reads were run again by TCRdb, first through fastp at Q25 and then through MiXCR, and only productive beta chains were kept. Every entry covers one CDR3 protein and lists the most common genes and DNA from its rows. The sample data list around 1.5 million distinct CDR3 sequences, and 42% of these were observed just once. Around 8% of the sample is held by the ten biggest clonotypes. Input material: blood. Receptors originate from a woman younger than 35 in good health.

This sequence joins TRBV20-1 and TRBJ1-2; D remains ambiguous. CDR1 is DFQATT and CDR2 is SNEGSKA in the germline V gene (reference sequence). The CDR3 contains 14 residues. Trimming left V 1 base short and J 8 bases short, with 17 bases between. For the CDR3, the DNA is TGCAGTGCTAGAGTGAGCCTGTCGAATGGGGGCTACACCTTC. This encodes CSARVSLSNGGYTF.

This clonotype was seen only a few times. The chain carries TRBV20-1 and TRBJ2-3; a weak D match, TRBD2 (6 bases). The V gene's germline CDR1 is DFQATT and CDR2 SNEGSKA (reference sequence). The CDR3 is 16 amino acids. V shed 4 bases and J shed 0 bases, with 17 bases lying between them. Here the CDR3 reads CSAISLAAPSTDTQYF. The CDR3 DNA sequence: TGCAGTGCTATTTCATTAGCGGCTCCTAGCACAGATACGCAGTATTTT.

The chain has TRBV20-1 and TRBJ2-1, with TRBD2 matching over 10 bases. This CDR3 region has 15 residues. Germline CDR1 DFQATT, CDR2 SNEGSKA (reference sequence). The V segment lost 6 bases and the J segment 2 bases; nucleotides outside the gene matches: 7. In DNA, the CDR3 is TGCAGTGCGGAACAGCTAGCGGGGGCCTACAATGAGCAGTTCTTC. It codes for CSAEQLAGAYNEQFF.

This clonotype has more than one count but fewer than ten. The genes are TRBV6-1 and TRBJ2-3; no clear D. Per the germline V gene, CDR1 is MNHNS and CDR2 is SASEGT. This CDR3 is built from 14 residues. V gave up 4 bases and J gave up 2 bases, with 10 bases separating them. CDR3 amino acids: CASSVGRLTDTQYF. The CDR3 nucleotides are TGTGCCAGCAGTGTTGGCAGGCTCACAGATACGCAGTATTTT.

The gene calls are TRBV12-3 or TRBV12-4 and TRBJ2-1; 12 bases are a match to TRBD2. Trimming cost V 3 bases and J 0 bases; bases outside gene matches: 9. This CDR3 has 19 amino acids. CDR3 protein: CASSFYSGLAGSSYNEQFF. The DNA of the CDR3 is TGTGCCAGCAGTTTTTATTCTGGACTAGCGGGGAGCTCCTACAATGAGCAGTTCTTC.

The chain uses TRBV3-1 and TRBJ2-5, with TRBD2 matching over 7 bases. J was trimmed by 2 bases and V by 4 bases; bases with no gene match: 13. Germline values: CDR1 LGHDT, CDR2 YNNKEL (reference sequence). This CDR3 has 17 amino acids. The CDR3 coding sequence is TGTGCCAGCAGCCCCACAAAACGAGGGAGGGGTCAAGAGACCCAGTACTTC. The encoded protein is CASSPTKRGRGQETQYF.

This clonotype was picked up a small number of times. This chain uses TRBV3-1 with TRBJ1-1, with D possibly TRBD1 on 5 matching bases. From germline, CDR1 is LGHDT and CDR2 YNNKEL (reference sequence). This CDR3 contains 13 residues. Trimming stripped 3 bases from V and 3 bases from J, with 8 bases between. The CDR3 reads CASSQGVYTEAFF. The DNA for the CDR3 is TGTGCCAGCAGCCAGGGGGTCTACACTGAAGCTTTCTTT.

The chain has TRBV5-5 and TRBJ2-7, with 14 bases lining up with TRBD2. The V gene's germline CDR1 is SGHKS and CDR2 YYEKEE (reference sequence). CDR3 length: 15 amino acids. V dropped 4 bases and J dropped 3; count of bases not matched to a gene: 3. This CDR3 is CASSLTSGRDYEQYF. The CDR3 coding sequence is TGTGCCAGCAGCCTGACTAGCGGGAGGGACTACGAGCAGTACTTC.

This clonotype was counted a few times. The gene calls are TRBV10-3 and TRBJ1-1; D unresolved. Germline values: CDR1 ENHRY, CDR2 SYGVKD. The CDR3 runs 14 residues. Trimming took off 8 bases at V and 0 bases at J, with 13 bases between the two ends. This chain's CDR3 is CAIAPITMNTEAFF. The CDR3 region has the DNA TGTGCCATCGCCCCCATAACAATGAACACTGAAGCTTTCTTT.

This clonotype occurred a few times. J is TRBJ1-1 and V is TRBV10-3; 7 bases agree with TRBD1. V dropped 3 bases and J dropped 4; count of bases not matched to a gene: 2. CDR3 length: 13 residues. Germline CDR1 reads ENHRY; CDR2 reads SYGVKD. The CDR3 region is CAISEAGGTEAFF. In DNA form, the CDR3 reads TGTGCCATCAGTGAAGCAGGGGGCACTGAAGCTTTCTTT.

This clonotype was counted ten times or more. The chain combines TRBV29-1 with TRBJ2-5; D may be TRBD2 (5 bases). The V end lost 4 bases, the J end lost 2 bases, and 8 bases lay between the germline ends. The CDR3 is 12 residues long. CDR1 SQVTM and CDR2 ANQGSEA come from the germline V gene. The CDR3 DNA reads TGCAGCGTTGTGACGGGGCAAGAGACCCAGTACTTC. Translated, it gives CSVVTGQETQYF.

The chain recombines TRBV10-1 with TRBJ2-1; tentatively, D is TRBD1 (5 bases). The CDR3 loop spans 15 amino acids. Germline V gene sequence: CDR1 WNHNN, CDR2 SYGVQD (reference sequence). The V end lost 8 bases, the J end lost 8 bases, and 22 bases lay between the germline ends. DNA for the CDR3: TGCGCCAGCGGTCCTAACGCAGGGCTTCGGGATGAGCAGTTCTTC. Amino acid sequence: CASGPNAGLRDEQFF.

This clonotype showed up just a few times. The chain recombines TRBV28 with TRBJ1-1, with D perhaps TRBD1 (5 bases). Trimming shortened V by 5 bases and J by 4 bases, and 11 bases separated the two germline ends. CDR1 MDHEN and CDR2 SYDVKM come from the germline V gene. There are 13 residues in the CDR3. CDR3 DNA: TGTGCCAGCAGTACTCCCAGGGCCACTGAAGCTTTCTTT. Protein sequence: CASSTPRATEAFF.

CDR3 loop: CASSLVGYSYEQYF. The CDR3 DNA reads TGTGCCAGCAGCTTGGTCGGATACTCCTACGAGCAGTACTTC. The rearrangement links TRBV5-5 to TRBJ2-7; D not resolved. The V and J ends lost 0 bases and 0 bases respectively, with 7 bases between them. The CDR3 is 14 amino acids. The germline gives CDR1 SGHKS, CDR2 YYEKEE (reference sequence).

This rearrangement joins TRBV7-2 to TRBJ2-5; no firm D call. CDR3 length: 16 amino acids. V lost 3 bases and J lost 1, with 15 bases in between. Germline V gene lookup returns CDR1 SGHTA and CDR2 FQGNSA. Here the CDR3 reads CASSFLGRVAQETQYF. CDR3 in DNA: TGTGCCAGCAGCTTCCTAGGCCGGGTCGCCCAAGAGACCCAGTACTTC.

This sequence joins TRBV14 and TRBJ1-1; no clear D gene. This CDR3 is 13 amino acids long. Trimming shortened V by 0 bases and J by 7 bases, and 9 bases separated the two germline ends. From germline, CDR1 is SGHDN and CDR2 FVKESK. This CDR3 is CASSQDLQDEAFF. CDR3 bases: TGTGCCAGCAGCCAAGATCTCCAGGATGAAGCTTTCTTT.

This clonotype has just one count. The rearrangement joins TRBV10-3 to TRBJ2-1, with 7 bases that match TRBD2. The CDR3 totals 14 residues. Germline CDR1 is ENHRY and CDR2 is SYGVKD. The junction had 6 bases not matched to a gene; V was cut back by 6 bases and J by 4 bases. In DNA, the CDR3 is TGTGCCATCAGACCGGGACTATCGTACAATGAGCAGTTCTTC. This codes for CAIRPGLSYNEQFF.

As for this clonotype: A read error may account for a junction end that differs from germline. The chain uses TRBV4-2 and TRBJ2-5; D call uncertain. The CDR3 contains 14 residues. CDR1 is LGHNA, CDR2 YNFKEQ, per germline. CDR3 bases: TGTACCAGCAGCCAGTTTTTTAGTATGGGGACCCAGTACTTC. Translating gives CTSSQFFSMGTQYF.

V gene TRBV30 combines with J gene TRBJ1-1, with D uncertain. This CDR3 has 13 amino acids. Trimming cost V 2 bases and J 0 bases, with 7 bases left between them. CDR1 GTSNPN and CDR2 SVGIG come from the germline V gene (reference sequence). CDR3 sequence reads: CAWSQDLNTEAFF. The CDR3 nucleotides are TGTGCCTGGAGTCAAGACCTGAACACTGAAGCTTTCTTT.

The chain has TRBV4-1 and TRBJ2-1, with TRBD2 identical over 8 bases. CDR3 length: 16 amino acids. The germline V gene has CDR1 MGHRA and CDR2 YSYEKL. Losses at the gene ends were 4 bases for V and 5 bases for J; bases not matched to a gene: 10. CDR3 nucleotide sequence: TGCGCCAGCAGCCCCCGGACGGGAGGGACGCACAATGAGCAGTTCTTC. Translating gives CASSPRTGGTHNEQFF.

The chain carries TRBV3-1 and TRBJ2-1; 7 bases line up with TRBD2. The J call is in doubt because the DNA end fits TRBJ2-7 better. The V gene's germline CDR1 is LGHDT and CDR2 YNNKEL (reference sequence). The CDR3 has 13 residues. The CDR3 spells CASSFGDYNEQYF. The CDR3 DNA sequence: TGTGCCAGCAGCTTTGGGGACTACAATGAGCAGTACTTC.

This chain links TRBV6-6 with TRBJ2-1, with unresolved D. V was cut by 0 bases and J by 10 bases, with 16 bases left in between. The CDR3 extends over 15 amino acids. CDR1 MNHNY and CDR2 SVGAGI come from the germline V gene (reference sequence). The CDR3 is CASSYSSTERKEQFF. The DNA for the CDR3 is TGTGCCAGCAGTTACTCGTCCACAGAAAGAAAGGAGCAGTTCTTC.

V usage is TRBV3-1 and J usage is TRBJ2-5, with 7 bases fitting TRBD1. The tail of the sequence fits TRBJ2-7 better, so the J call may be wrong. The germline V gene encodes CDR1 LGHDT and CDR2 YNNKEL (reference sequence). The CDR3 length is 16 residues. The CDR3 DNA is TGTGCCAGCAGCCTCCTCCCCGGGGACAGTACATACGAGCAGTACTTC. Encoded protein: CASSLLPGDSTYEQYF.

This clonotype was seen a handful of times. The chain joins TRBV20-1 to TRBJ2-3, with TRBD2 matching over 7 bases. This CDR3 has 13 amino acids. V lost 7 bases, J lost 4 bases, and 8 bases stayed unmatched. Germline V gene data show CDR1 as DFQATT and CDR2 as SNEGSKA (reference sequence). The CDR3 nucleotides read TGCAGTGTACAGCGGGATACCGCAGATACGCAGTATTTT. Translating gives CSVQRDTADTQYF.

The V and J genes are TRBV14 and TRBJ2-3; D not resolved. CDR3 size: 14 residues. Trimming removed 1 base at V and 2 bases at J, with 7 bases between. Germline assignment: CDR1 SGHDN and CDR2 FVKESK. CDR3 sequence (DNA): TGTGCCAGCAGCCAAGGAGTTTACACAGATACGCAGTATTTT. Protein product: CASSQGVYTDTQYF.

V is TRBV12-3 or TRBV12-4 and J is TRBJ1-5; 7 positions match TRBD1. This CDR3 contains 16 residues. J was trimmed by 6 bases and V by 9 bases; bases with no gene match: 17. CDR3: CASTSTGKGARQPQHF. Here the CDR3 DNA reads TGTGCCAGTACCTCGACAGGGAAGGGGGCACGTCAGCCCCAGCATTTT.